The 32 T cell receptor beta chains listed next were all sequenced from one sample in a study. TCRdb recomputed calls from the 5' RACE reads with MiXCR, one row per CDR3 protein. The table records a few thousand distinct CDR3 sequences, approximately 59% of them present only once. The specimen was naive CD4+ T cells sorted from blood. The subset here: naive CD4+ T cells, CD4+CD45RA+CD25-. The receptors derive from a female donor with breast cancer.

The J gene is TRBJ1-2, the V gene TRBV12-3 or TRBV12-4; no clear D. V shed 5 bases and J shed 8 bases, with 21 bases lying between them. This CDR3 has 15 amino acids. The CDR3, as DNA: TGTGCCAGCAGTCCTCCCGATTCGACATACGGCGGCTACACCTTC. This sequence encodes CASSPPDSTYGGYTF.

This chain joins TRBV7-9 and TRBJ2-1; 9 bases are shared with TRBD2. V shed 4 bases and J 1 base; nucleotides not matched to a gene: 8. CDR1 and CDR2 (germline): SEHNR, FQNEAQ (reference sequence). The CDR3 spans 17 residues. CDR3 loop: CASSSSFSGSSYNEQFF. The CDR3 bases are TGTGCCAGCAGCTCGAGCTTTAGCGGGAGTTCCTACAATGAGCAGTTCTTC.

V and J are TRBV6-1 and TRBJ2-3; TRBD1 is a possible D gene (5 bases). Germline V gene sequence: CDR1 MNHNS, CDR2 SASEGT. The CDR3 is 13 amino acids. Between the trimmed V and J ends, which lost 6 bases and 3 bases, there was a span of 10 bases. The DNA for the CDR3 is TGTGCCAGCAGGCGCAGGGAAACAGATACGCAGTATTTT. This sequence encodes CASRRRETDTQYF.

This chain joins TRBV30 and TRBJ1-2; 7 positions match TRBD1. CDR1 GTSNPN and CDR2 SVGIG come from the germline V gene (reference sequence). The V and J ends lost 3 bases and 4 bases, in that order; junction bases with no gene match: 20. The CDR3 extends over 18 amino acids. The CDR3 DNA follows: TGTGCCTGGAGAGCCCCAACACTCCGGGACAGAGGTACCTATGGCTACACCTTC. Its translation: CAWRAPTLRDRGTYGYTF.

The CDR3 DNA reads TGCAGTGCCGAGGGGACTAGCGCACTCTACGAGCAGTACGTC. This sequence encodes CSAEGTSALYEQYV. The gene calls are TRBV20-1 and TRBJ2-7; TRBD2 matches at 10 bases. V was clipped by 6 bases and J by 3 bases; unmatched bases: 8. The length of the CDR3 is 14 residues. Germline-derived CDR1 and CDR2 are DFQATT and SNEGSKA (reference sequence).

This clonotype has only one observation. V and J are TRBV6-5 and TRBJ2-3; 9 bases match TRBD1. This CDR3 comprises 15 residues. Germline CDR1 reads MNHEY; CDR2 reads SVGAGI. The junction had 6 bases not matched to a gene; V was cut back by 5 bases and J by 3 bases. The CDR3 sequence is CASSTGTGRTDTQYF. CDR3 coding DNA: TGTGCCAGCAGTACCGGGACAGGGAGGACAGATACGCAGTATTTT.

This rearrangement joins TRBV19 to TRBJ2-7, with D possibly matching TRBD1 (6 bases). V lost 6 bases, J lost 2 bases, and 11 bases lay in between. CDR1 and CDR2 (germline): LNHDA, SQIVND (reference sequence). CDR3 size: 13 residues. This CDR3 reads CASSTDRTYEQYF. CDR3 nucleotides: TGTGCCAGTAGCACAGACAGGACCTACGAGCAGTACTTC.

The chain employs TRBV7-2 and TRBJ2-5; perhaps TRBD1 as D (5 bases). This CDR3 region has 15 residues. CDR1 and CDR2 from the germline V gene are SGHTA and FQGNSA. The V gene lost 1 base and the J gene lost 4 bases, with 13 bases spanning the gap. The CDR3 region is CASSLEQASPETQYF. In DNA form, the CDR3 reads TGTGCCAGCAGCTTAGAACAGGCTTCCCCAGAGACCCAGTACTTC.

The J gene is TRBJ2-3, the V gene TRBV3-1; no definite D call. Germline V gene sequence: CDR1 LGHDT, CDR2 YNNKEL (reference sequence). V was cut by 0 bases and J by 6 bases, with 7 bases left in between. CDR3 length: 13 residues. The CDR3: CASSQDERDTQYF. In nucleotides, the CDR3 is TGTGCCAGCAGCCAAGATGAGAGGGATACGCAGTATTTT.

This clonotype appeared once. The V gene is TRBV11-2, the J gene TRBJ2-1; 9 nucleotides align to TRBD1. The trim removed 5 bases at V and 3 bases at J, leaving 2 bases unmatched. Germline V gene lookup returns CDR1 SGHAT and CDR2 FQNNGV. There are 14 residues in the CDR3. The DNA of the CDR3 is TGTGCCAGCAGCCTGGACAGGGGCTACAATGAGCAGTTCTTC. Its protein is CASSLDRGYNEQFF.

The chain uses TRBV4-1 and TRBJ2-2, with 7 bases lining up with TRBD2. The ends lost 5 bases at V and 4 bases at J; junction bases unmatched: 7. The CDR3 is 15 amino acids. The V gene's germline CDR1 is MGHRA and CDR2 YSYEKL. Here the CDR3 reads CASSYSGTTTGELFF. The CDR3 DNA is TGCGCCAGCAGCTATTCCGGGACTACCACCGGGGAGCTGTTTTTT.

The chain couples TRBV20-1 to TRBJ1-1; possible D gene TRBD1, 5 bases. V was cut by 6 bases and J by 0 bases, with 14 bases left in between. Germline values: CDR1 DFQATT, CDR2 SNEGSKA (reference sequence). This CDR3 is built from 14 residues. The CDR3 DNA is TGCAGTGCGAGAACAGGAGCTTTGAACACTGAAGCTTTCTTT. Translating it yields CSARTGALNTEAFF.

This clonotype has a handful of counts. J is TRBJ2-5 and V is TRBV29-1; D may be TRBD1 (6 bases). V lost 4 bases and J 2 bases, leaving 14 bases between the germline ends. The length of the CDR3 is 14 residues. The V gene's germline CDR1 is SQVTM and CDR2 ANQGSEA. CDR3 DNA sequence: TGCAGCGTTGTTCCGGGACAAAGACAAGAGACCCAGTACTTC. Residues: CSVVPGQRQETQYF. Filled out from reference TRBV29-1 and TRBJ2-5, the complete variable domain reads SAVISQKPSRDICQRGTSLTIQCQVDSQVTMMFWYRQQPGQSLTLIATANQGSEATYESGFVIDKFPISRPNLTFSTLTVSNMSPEDSSIYLCSVVPGQRQETQYFGPGTRLLVL.

A few counts support this clonotype. The genes are TRBV29-1 and TRBJ1-1; D is undetermined. Per germline, CDR1 SQVTM and CDR2 ANQGSEA. The CDR3 spans 13 residues. V dropped 7 bases and J dropped 5 bases, with 17 bases sitting between them. CDR3 nucleotide sequence: TGCAGCGCTAAACCCCGAGGGCTTACTGAAGCTTTCTTT. Amino acid sequence: CSAKPRGLTEAFF. The whole variable domain, filled in from reference TRBV29-1 and TRBJ1-1, reads SAVISQKPSRDICQRGTSLTIQCQVDSQVTMMFWYRQQPGQSLTLIATANQGSEATYESGFVIDKFPISRPNLTFSTLTVSNMSPEDSSIYLCSAKPRGLTEAFFGQGTRLTVV.

V is TRBV6-2 or TRBV6-3 and J is TRBJ2-7; 7 bases line up with TRBD1. Unmatched junction bases numbered 14, after V lost 6 bases and J lost 3 bases. The CDR3 sequence is 16 residues long. In germline, CDR1 is MNHEY, CDR2 SVGEGT. The CDR3 DNA sequence: TGTGCCAGCAGAAATTCAAACCGGGACAGAGACTACGAGCAGTACGTC. Translation: CASRNSNRDRDYEQYV.

The chain employs TRBV20-1 and TRBJ1-2; D is unresolved. The CDR3 sequence is 15 residues long. V lost 4 bases, J lost 4 bases, and 19 bases lay in between. The germline V gene has CDR1 DFQATT and CDR2 SNEGSKA (reference sequence). CDR3 bases: TGCAGTGCTAAGGAGGCCGAGCTTTTTCCCTATGGCTACACCTTC. It yields the protein CSAKEAELFPYGYTF.

About this clonotype itself: Given the absence of the conserved phenylalanine or tryptophan at the CDR3 end, a read error is likely. V and J are TRBV25-1 and TRBJ2-1; D remains unclear. CDR3 length: 17 amino acids. The germline V gene encodes CDR1 MGHDK and CDR2 SYGVNS. V lost 6 bases and J 0 bases, leaving 18 bases between the germline ends. The CDR3 loop reads CASSQTVRSSSYNEQFS. The CDR3 DNA follows: TGTGCCAGCAGCCAAACGGTACGGTCAAGCTCCTACAATGAGCAGTTCTCC.

The J gene is TRBJ2-3, the V gene TRBV5-1; TRBD2 aligns across 7 bases. The CDR3 totals 15 residues. V lost 1 base, J lost 2 bases, and 4 bases stayed unmatched. Per germline, CDR1 SGHRS and CDR2 YFSETQ. The CDR3 DNA reads as TGCGCCAGCAGCTTGCAGCGGGGAGACACAGATACGCAGTATTTT. Amino acids: CASSLQRGDTDTQYF.

J is TRBJ2-3 and V is TRBV5-4; D is ambiguous. The CDR3 has 12 residues. Germline assignment: CDR1 SGHNT and CDR2 YYREEE (reference sequence). Trimming took off 0 bases at V and 4 bases at J, with 3 bases between the two ends. The CDR3 DNA is TGTGCCAGCAGCTTGGACGCAGATACGCAGTATTTT. Residues: CASSLDADTQYF.

This sequence joins TRBV4-3 and TRBJ1-2, with D unresolved. Trimming left V 1 base short and J 2 bases short, with 11 bases between. Germline CDR1 reads LGHNA; CDR2 reads YSLEER. CDR3 length: 15 amino acids. The CDR3 loop is CASSQASNANYGYTF. CDR3 nucleotides: TGCGCCAGCAGCCAAGCATCCAACGCCAACTATGGCTACACCTTC.

The chain links TRBV5-1 to TRBJ2-3; D gene uncertain. The CDR3 consists of 15 residues. Germline lookup yields CDR1 SGHRS and CDR2 YFSETQ. The V end lost 3 bases, the J end lost 1 base, and 12 bases lay between the germline ends. The CDR3 is CASSYRTDGTDTQYF. The CDR3 nucleotides read TGCGCCAGCAGCTATCGGACCGACGGCACAGATACGCAGTATTTT.

This chain joins TRBV5-1 and TRBJ2-1, with 7 nucleotides matching TRBD1. Per the germline V gene, CDR1 is SGHRS and CDR2 is YFSETQ. J lost 1 base, V lost 1 base, and 5 bases had no gene match. The CDR3 totals 16 residues. CDR3 DNA sequence: TGCGCCAGCAGCTTGACCAGACAGGGATCCTACAATGAGCAGTTCTTC. It codes for CASSLTRQGSYNEQFF.

The V gene is TRBV6-5, the J gene TRBJ2-3, with 10 bases lining up with TRBD1. The V segment lost 6 bases and the J segment 4 bases; nucleotides outside the gene matches: 4. Germline CDR1 is MNHEY and CDR2 is SVGAGI. The CDR3 covers 14 residues. For the CDR3, the DNA is TGTGCCAGCAGAAGGGGGACAGGGGCAGATACGCAGTATTTT. This codes for CASRRGTGADTQYF.

The chain combines TRBV4-3 with TRBJ1-1; 7 bases fit TRBD1. Germline V CDR1 and CDR2: LGHNA, YSLEER. Unmatched junction bases numbered 8, after V lost 4 bases and J lost 0 bases. There are 16 residues in the CDR3. CDR3 sequence: CASSPATGHMNTEAFF. The CDR3 coding sequence is TGCGCCAGCAGCCCTGCGACAGGGCACATGAACACTGAAGCTTTCTTT.

The chain couples TRBV30 to TRBJ2-1; D not resolved. V was cut by 0 bases and J by 9 bases, with 12 bases left in between. CDR1 is GTSNPN, CDR2 SVGIG, per germline (reference sequence). The CDR3 has 13 residues. CDR3 sequence reads: CAWSVLLVGEQFF. The CDR3 coding sequence is TGTGCCTGGAGTGTACTTCTGGTGGGTGAGCAGTTCTTC.

This chain connects TRBV7-3 to TRBJ2-1; D unresolved. V was trimmed by 4 bases and J by 7 bases, leaving 11 bases between them. From germline, CDR1 is SGHTA and CDR2 FQGTGA. CDR3 length: 13 residues. Here the CDR3 DNA reads TGTGCCAGCAGCTCCCCCCCCACGAATGAGCAGTTCTTC. It encodes CASSSPPTNEQFF. Variable domain in full (rest from reference TRBV7-3 and TRBJ2-1): GAGVSQTPSNKVTEKGKYVELRCDPISGHTALYWYRQSLGQGPEFLIYFQGTGAADDSGLPNDRFFAVRPEGSVSTLKIQRTERGDSAVYLCASSSPPTNEQFFGPGTRLTVL.

This chain connects TRBV20-1 to TRBJ2-3, with 8 nucleotides matching TRBD1. V shed 4 bases and J 4 bases; nucleotides not matched to a gene: 10. This CDR3 region has 15 residues. In germline, CDR1 is DFQATT, CDR2 SNEGSKA (reference sequence). The CDR3 sequence is CSAKVGRGRSDTQYF. The CDR3 DNA follows: TGCAGTGCTAAGGTCGGCAGGGGGCGTTCAGATACGCAGTATTTT.

The chain combines TRBV20-1 with TRBJ2-5; TRBD2 agrees at 9 bases. Germline CDR1 is DFQATT and CDR2 is SNEGSKA (reference sequence). This CDR3 region has 14 residues. V gave up 3 bases and J gave up 6 bases; unmatched junction bases: 8. CDR3 region: CSASLAGTKKTQYF. The CDR3 nucleotides read TGCAGTGCTAGTCTAGCGGGAACCAAGAAGACCCAGTACTTC.

The chain combines TRBV28 with TRBJ2-2; D call uncertain. CDR3 length equals 16 residues. Trimming left V 5 bases short and J 2 bases short, with 15 bases between. The germline V gene has CDR1 MDHEN and CDR2 SYDVKM. The CDR3 DNA follows: TGTGCCAGCAGTCCCGCGGTGGGTTTTAACACCGGGGAGCTGTTTTTT. It yields the protein CASSPAVGFNTGELFF.

This clonotype was detected a few times. This chain links TRBV20-1 with TRBJ2-1; no reliable D call. Trimming cost V 0 bases and J 8 bases, with 8 bases left between them. The CDR3 has 12 amino acids. CDR1 and CDR2 (germline): DFQATT, SNEGSKA (reference sequence). The CDR3, as DNA: TGCAGTGCTAGAGATGGCAGCGATGAGCAGTTCTTC. This translates into CSARDGSDEQFF.

The rearrangement uses TRBV7-9 and TRBJ2-7, with 8 bases that match TRBD1. The CDR3 contains 15 residues. Germline V gene sequence: CDR1 SEHNR, CDR2 FQNEAQ (reference sequence). The ends lost 5 bases at V and 0 bases at J; junction bases unmatched: 6. DNA of the CDR3: TGTGCCAGCAGCCTAAGACAGGGGTTCTCCTACGAGCAGTACTTC. Translation: CASSLRQGFSYEQYF.

This sequence joins TRBV11-2 and TRBJ2-5; the match to TRBD1 covers 8 bases. The trim removed 1 base at V and 3 bases at J, leaving 4 bases unmatched. The CDR3 covers 15 residues. CDR1 is SGHAT and CDR2 is FQNNGV in the germline V gene. The CDR3 loop reads CASSLVLQGEETQYF. CDR3 DNA: TGTGCCAGCAGCTTAGTGTTACAGGGGGAAGAGACCCAGTACTTC.